These 21 T cell receptor beta chains share one sample of origin, sequenced in a study of metastatic and nonmetastatic thyroid tumors. Patients underwent thyroid surgery, and none had received any treatment before it. Via MiXCR, TCRdb re-called the PCR reads. The table lists about 90,000 clones, around 9.2% of them singletons. Sequencing input: blood. The receptors come from a female donor with papillary thyroid cancer or a benign thyroid nodule (not recorded which). Some clones in this sample may be carry-over from other donors' samples.

Comments on this clone: At one end the junction does not follow the germline gene, possibly because of a read error. As DNA, the CDR3 is TGTGCCAGCAGCTTAGGACAGAGCTCCTACAATGAGCAGTCCTTC. This sequence encodes CASSLGQSSYNEQSF. The chain couples TRBV11-1 to TRBJ2-1; possibly TRBD1 for D (5 bases). The CDR3 is made up of 15 amino acids. From germline, CDR1 is SGHAT and CDR2 FQDESV (reference sequence).

This clone was seen many times. The chain recombines TRBV25-1 with TRBJ1-2; D gene ambiguous. V lost 6 bases and J 5 bases, leaving 7 bases between the germline ends. The CDR3 runs 11 residues. Germline CDR1 and CDR2: MGHDK and SYGVNS. The CDR3: CASSHLYGYTF. CDR3 bases: TGTGCCAGCAGCCACTTATATGGCTACACCTTC.

This clone appeared many times. V and J are TRBV6-1 and TRBJ2-7; 10 bases are shared with TRBD1. The trim removed 6 bases at V and 2 bases at J, leaving 7 bases unmatched. CDR1 and CDR2 from the germline V gene are MNHNS and SASEGT. This CDR3 is built from 15 residues. CDR3 in DNA: TGTGCCAGCAGGAAATCGGGACAGGGGCCCTACGAGCAGTACTTC. Translation: CASRKSGQGPYEQYF.

This clone was observed a handful of times. A read error is possible here, since a much larger clone lies one base away. The V call is TRBV2, the J call TRBJ1-3; a weak D match, TRBD1 (5 bases). The V gene's germline CDR1 is SNHLY and CDR2 FYNNEI. The CDR3 length is 12 residues. Trimming took off 8 bases at V and 4 bases at J, with 9 bases between the two ends. CDR3 nucleotides: TGTGCCAGCGCCGGGGACGGAAACACCATATATTTT. It is translated as CASAGDGNTIYF.

Ten or more counts support this clone. The V call is TRBV6-2 or TRBV6-3, the J call TRBJ2-3; D ambiguous. The germline V and J ends were trimmed by 7 bases and 5 bases, with 16 bases remaining between them. This CDR3 has 14 amino acids. Germline V gene sequence: CDR1 MNHEY, CDR2 SVGEGT. CDR3 region: CASTRDSVEDTQYF. The DNA for the CDR3 is TGTGCCAGCACCCGCGACTCGGTCGAAGATACGCAGTATTTT.

This clone was picked up many times. Other nucleotide sequences in the sample specify the same CDR3. The CDR3 region has the DNA TGTGCCTGGAGTGTGTCCGGGGGGCAAAATGAGCAGTTCTTC. It encodes CAWSVSGGQNEQFF. The rearrangement joins TRBV30 to TRBJ2-1, with D possibly TRBD2 on 7 matching bases. Trimming left V 0 bases short and J 7 bases short, with 13 bases between. The CDR3 extends over 14 amino acids. From germline, CDR1 is GTSNPN and CDR2 SVGIG (reference sequence). The whole variable domain, filled in from reference TRBV30 and TRBJ2-1, reads SQTIHQWPATLVQPVGSPLSLECTVEGTSNPNLYWYRQAAGRGLQLLFYSVGIGQISSEVPQNLSASRPQDRQFILSSKKLLLSDSGFYLCAWSVSGGQNEQFFGPGTRLTVL.

Many counts were recorded for this clone. This rearrangement joins TRBV6-5 to TRBJ2-1; the D gene is possibly TRBD2 (5 bases). There are 13 residues in the CDR3. The V end was cut by 2 bases, the J end by 12 bases, with 14 bases between. Germline values: CDR1 MNHEY, CDR2 SVGAGI. The CDR3 coding sequence is TGTGCCAGCAGTTACAACGGGCAGCGGCGGCAGTTCTTC. It specifies CASSYNGQRRQFF.

In regard to this clone: Being one base from a much bigger clone, this may be a read error. This chain joins TRBV15 and TRBJ2-2; 7 bases line up with TRBD2. Germline V gives CDR1 LNHNV, CDR2 YYDKDF (reference sequence). This CDR3 contains 14 residues. The CDR3 DNA reads TGTGCCACCAGCGGGGGGGACGCCACCGTGGAGCTGTTTTTT. Amino acid sequence: CATSGGDATVELFF.

At least ten counts were recorded for this clone. The chain joins TRBV20-1 to TRBJ1-3; 8 nucleotides match TRBD1. Trimming cost V 5 bases and J 4 bases; bases outside gene matches: 22. The V gene's germline CDR1 is DFQATT and CDR2 SNEGSKA (reference sequence). This CDR3 is built from 19 residues. CDR3 residues: CSALTGQGQTKVGGNTIYF. The CDR3 DNA reads TGCAGTGCTTTGACTGGACAGGGACAAACGAAAGTTGGGGGAAACACCATATATTTT.

This clone was detected ten times or more. The chain joins TRBV5-1 to TRBJ1-3, with TRBD1 identical over 7 bases. CDR1 SGHRS and CDR2 YFSETQ come from the germline V gene. Trimming at V came to 0 bases and at J to 4 bases, leaving 4 bases not matched to a gene. The CDR3 runs to 15 residues. The DNA for the CDR3 is TGCGCCAGCAGCTTGGACCCACAGGGGGGAAACACCATATATTTT. It codes for CASSLDPQGGNTIYF.

The rearrangement uses TRBV27 and TRBJ2-7, with D unresolved. In germline, CDR1 is MNHEY, CDR2 SMNVEV (reference sequence). V gave up 4 bases and J gave up 5 bases, with 12 bases separating them. This CDR3 spans 13 amino acids. The CDR3, as DNA: TGTGCCAGCAGTTACACCCCCCGCAACGAGCAGTACTTC. Amino acid sequence: CASSYTPRNEQYF.

This clone was counted ten times or more. The V gene is TRBV29-1, the J gene TRBJ2-7; a possible D gene is TRBD1 (5 bases). CDR3 length equals 18 residues. Germline V lookup: CDR1 SQVTM, CDR2 ANQGSEA. V was clipped by 7 bases and J by 3 bases, with 31 bases between them. The CDR3 here is CSARVRVLGRTIRYEQYF. In DNA form, the CDR3 reads TGCAGCGCTAGAGTTAGAGTCCTAGGGCGGACAATACGCTACGAGCAGTACTTC.

V and J are TRBV20-1 and TRBJ2-7; 11 bases map to TRBD2. V shed 7 bases and J 1 base; nucleotides not matched to a gene: 3. Germline V lookup: CDR1 DFQATT, CDR2 SNEGSKA (reference sequence). The CDR3 contains 13 residues. The CDR3 DNA reads as TGCAGTGGCGTAGCGGGGGGGTCCTACGAGCAGTACTTC. Encoded protein: CSGVAGGSYEQYF.

This clone was detected many times. The genes are TRBV19 and TRBJ1-1; a weak D match, TRBD1 (5 bases). Trimming took off 4 bases at V and 3 bases at J, with 15 bases between the two ends. Germline V gene sequence: CDR1 LNHDA, CDR2 SQIVND (reference sequence). The CDR3 extends over 15 amino acids. CDR3 sequence reads: CASSTPGGGDTEAFF. The CDR3 DNA reads as TGTGCCAGTAGTACTCCGGGAGGAGGGGACACTGAAGCTTTCTTT.

This clone was recorded at least ten times. J is TRBJ1-1 and V is TRBV30; D unresolved. The CDR3 spans 11 residues. Deletions cut 4 bases from V and 6 bases from J, with 9 bases between. Per germline, CDR1 GTSNPN and CDR2 SVGIG (reference sequence). The DNA for the CDR3 is TGTGCCTGGAACCGACGTGCTGAAGCTTTCTTT. Translated, it gives CAWNRRAEAFF. The complete variable domain, with remaining parts taken from reference TRBV30 and TRBJ1-1, reads SQTIHQWPATLVQPVGSPLSLECTVEGTSNPNLYWYRQAAGRGLQLLFYSVGIGQISSEVPQNLSASRPQDRQFILSSKKLLLSDSGFYLCAWNRRAEAFFGQGTRLTVV.

This CDR3 reads CASSLPQKYPSGGVSTYEQYF. Written as DNA, the CDR3 is TGTGCCAGCAGCTTACCCCAAAAGTACCCTAGCGGGGGGGTGAGCACCTACGAGCAGTACTTC. The J gene is TRBJ2-7, the V gene TRBV7-8, with TRBD2 matching 12 bases. The CDR3 covers 21 residues. V was clipped by 2 bases and J by 2 bases; unmatched bases: 19. CDR1 is SGHVS, CDR2 FQNEAQ, per germline.

This clone was recorded at least ten times. The CDR3 protein is CASTGRGRATYNSPLHF. For the CDR3, the DNA is TGTGCCAGCACGGGCCGGGGCAGGGCGACCTATAATTCACCCCTCCACTTT. This chain uses TRBV6-1 with TRBJ1-6; maybe TRBD1 (5 bases). V shed 7 bases and J shed 2 bases, with 18 bases lying between them. Germline values: CDR1 MNHNS, CDR2 SASEGT. The CDR3 extends over 17 amino acids.

This clone appeared a few times. The V call is TRBV6-1, the J call TRBJ1-2, with TRBD1 as a possible D gene (6 bases). Per germline, CDR1 MNHNS and CDR2 SASEGT. Between the trimmed V and J ends, which lost 3 bases and 4 bases, there was a span of 18 bases. The CDR3 is 16 residues long. CDR3 loop: CASSDRQAVWSYGYTF. The CDR3 region has the DNA TGTGCCAGCAGTGATCGACAGGCCGTTTGGAGCTATGGCTACACCTTC.

This clone has a handful of counts. The gene calls are TRBV19 and TRBJ1-5; no definite D call. Deletions cut 10 bases from V and 7 bases from J, with 20 bases between. This CDR3 has 14 residues. Germline V lookup: CDR1 LNHDA, CDR2 SQIVND (reference sequence). The chain's CDR3 is CANGLWGSDQPQHF. CDR3 DNA: TGTGCCAATGGTCTCTGGGGTAGCGACCAGCCCCAGCATTTT.

This clone was counted a few times. This chain joins TRBV18 and TRBJ2-7, with a weak D call TRBD2 (7 bases). CDR3 length equals 15 residues. Trimming removed 1 base from V and 2 bases from J, with 12 bases in between. CDR1 is KGHSH and CDR2 is LQKENI in the germline V gene. The CDR3: CASSPREGGTYEQYF. CDR3 nucleotide sequence: TGTGCCAGCTCACCACGGGAGGGGGGAACCTACGAGCAGTACTTC.

This clone was observed many times. V usage is TRBV6-4 and J usage is TRBJ2-2; TRBD2 matches 11 bases. Per germline, CDR1 MRHNA and CDR2 SNTAGT. CDR3 length: 15 amino acids. The V gene end was trimmed by 5 bases and the J gene end by 3 bases; junction bases not matched to a gene: 2. The CDR3 protein is CASSTSGGHTGELFF. The CDR3 bases are TGTGCCAGCAGTACTAGCGGGGGTCACACCGGGGAGCTGTTTTTT.